These 24 T cell receptor beta chains came from one sample sequenced in a study of OX40 agonist ivuxolimab in advanced cancers. TCRdb's copy holds only in-frame clones and misses some; the assay was immunoSEQ multiplex PCR. The sample has nearly 80,000 clones, 94% seen once. Sequences were derived from CD4+ or CD8+ T cells sorted from blood, sampled in a trial of the OX40 agonist ivuxolimab. All receptors come from an adult with an advanced solid tumor such as melanoma, head and neck, liver or kidney cancer.

This clone has a single count. The J gene is TRBJ2-5, the V gene TRBV6-1; no definite D call. Germline V gives CDR1 MNHNS, CDR2 SASEGT. The CDR3 length is 15 residues. Deletions cut 0 bases from V and 2 bases from J, with 10 bases between. CDR3 sequence: CASSEAWAEQETQYF. The CDR3 coding sequence is TGTGCCAGCAGTGAAGCGTGGGCGGAGCAAGAGACCCAGTACTTC.

The CDR3 region has the DNA TGTGCCAGCAGTTACGACATAGCGGGAATTGAGCAGTTCTTC. Protein product: CASSYDIAGIEQFF. The genes are TRBV28 and TRBJ2-1, with TRBD2 identical over 8 bases. The CDR3 totals 14 residues. Germline values: CDR1 MDHEN, CDR2 SYDVKM. Trimming took 4 bases from V and 9 from J; bases not matched to a gene: 8.

The J gene is TRBJ1-2, the V gene TRBV6-5, with D possibly TRBD1 on 6 matching bases. Trimming took off 2 bases at V and 6 bases at J, with 10 bases between the two ends. This CDR3 comprises 13 residues. The germline gives CDR1 MNHEY, CDR2 SVGAGI. The CDR3 loop reads CASSYGGRDGYTF. CDR3 nucleotides: TGTGCCAGCAGTTACGGGGGGCGGGATGGCTACACCTTC.

This clone appeared once. The J gene is TRBJ2-2, the V gene TRBV7-9; D ambiguous. Germline values: CDR1 SEHNR, CDR2 FQNEAQ (reference sequence). Trimming removed 1 base at V and 13 bases at J, with 13 bases between. This CDR3 comprises 13 residues. CDR3 nucleotides: TGTGCCAGCAGCTTAGAAGCCAGTAAGGGGCTGTTTTTT. It codes for CASSLEASKGLFF.

The J gene is TRBJ1-2, the V gene TRBV19, with D unresolved. The V gene's germline CDR1 is LNHDA and CDR2 SQIVND (reference sequence). The V and J ends lost 6 bases and 4 bases respectively, with 18 bases between them. The CDR3 contains 15 residues. This chain's CDR3 is CASSPRATAPYGYTF. The CDR3 nucleotides read TGTGCCAGTAGCCCAAGGGCCACCGCCCCCTATGGCTACACCTTC.

V gene TRBV4-1 combines with J gene TRBJ1-1, with 7 bases that match TRBD1. Trimming at V came to 4 bases and at J to 0 bases, leaving 5 bases not matched to a gene. The length of the CDR3 is 15 residues. Germline loops: CDR1 MGHRA, CDR2 YSYEKL. CDR3 sequence: CASSLGTVMNTEAFF. As DNA, the CDR3 is TGCGCCAGCAGCCTAGGGACAGTGATGAACACTGAAGCTTTCTTT.

V and J are TRBV25-1 and TRBJ1-6; D gene uncertain. Germline values: CDR1 MGHDK, CDR2 SYGVNS. Trimming took off 4 bases at V and 9 bases at J, with 13 bases between the two ends. This CDR3 has 14 residues. The CDR3 spells CASSVAGESSPLHF. As DNA, the CDR3 is TGTGCCAGCAGTGTGGCCGGAGAGAGTTCACCCCTCCACTTT.

The rearrangement uses TRBV11-2 and TRBJ2-7; a weak D match, TRBD2 (6 bases). V was clipped by 5 bases and J by 6 bases, with 20 bases between them. This CDR3 contains 15 residues. Germline-derived CDR1 and CDR2 are SGHAT and FQNNGV. The CDR3 DNA reads TGTGCCAGCAGCCCAAGCGGACTAAGGGCATCCGAGCAGTACTTC. This encodes CASSPSGLRASEQYF.

This chain joins TRBV30 and TRBJ2-2; D might be TRBD1 (6 bases). Germline V gene lookup returns CDR1 GTSNPN and CDR2 SVGIG (reference sequence). Trimming left V 5 bases short and J 3 bases short, with 10 bases between. The CDR3 covers 13 residues. DNA for the CDR3: TGTGCCTGGGGGGCAGGGGACACCGGGGAGCTGTTTTTT. Its translation is CAWGAGDTGELFF.

The chain joins TRBV4-1 to TRBJ2-2, with a tentative D call TRBD2 (6 bases). Trimming left V 7 bases short and J 4 bases short, with 7 bases between. Looked up from germline, CDR1 is MGHRA and CDR2 is YSYEKL. The CDR3 has 12 residues. CDR3 bases: TGCGCCAGCATGGGAGGCACCGGGGAGCTGTTTTTT. Protein product: CASMGGTGELFF.

This chain connects TRBV28 to TRBJ1-1; D is uncertain. This CDR3 region has 13 residues. Per the germline V gene, CDR1 is MDHEN and CDR2 is SYDVKM. V was pared by 1 base and J by 1 base, with 4 bases between. DNA for the CDR3: TGTGCCAGCAGTTTATCGGGGAACACTGAAGCTTTCTTT. Translation gives CASSLSGNTEAFF. Filled out from reference TRBV28 and TRBJ1-1, the complete variable domain reads DVKVTQSSRYLVKRTGEKVFLECVQDMDHENMFWYRQDPGLGLRLIYFSYDVKMKEKGDIPEGYSVSREKKERFSLILESASTNQTSMYLCASSLSGNTEAFFGQGTRLTVV.

The chain joins TRBV14 to TRBJ2-3; D gene uncertain. The V gene lost 3 bases and the J gene lost 1 base, with 14 bases spanning the gap. The CDR3 loop spans 16 amino acids. Germline CDR1 SGHDN, CDR2 FVKESK. CDR3 coding DNA: TGTGCCAGCAGCCACTTTTCTCCTAGAGGCACAGATACGCAGTATTTT. It yields the protein CASSHFSPRGTDTQYF.

The rearrangement joins TRBV28 to TRBJ1-5; D unclear. This CDR3 region has 15 residues. Deletions cut 5 bases from V and 3 bases from J, with 14 bases between. The germline V gene encodes CDR1 MDHEN and CDR2 SYDVKM. For the CDR3, the DNA is TGTGCCAGCAGTCCTGACCGGGAGACCAATCAGCCCCAGCATTTT. Translated: CASSPDRETNQPQHF.

The rearrangement links TRBV28 to TRBJ1-5; maybe TRBD1 (5 bases). V lost 2 bases to trimming and J lost 4 bases, with 12 bases between them. The CDR3 runs 15 residues. In germline, CDR1 is MDHEN, CDR2 SYDVKM. CDR3 nucleotides: TGTGCCAGCAGTTTAGGGGCCGTGAGTAATCAGCCCCAGCATTTT. Translated: CASSLGAVSNQPQHF.

The chain recombines TRBV18 with TRBJ1-2; 10 bases map to TRBD1. V shed 3 bases, J shed 4 bases, and the junction held 11 bases outside the gene matches. Looked up from germline, CDR1 is KGHSH and CDR2 is LQKENI. The CDR3 is made up of 17 amino acids. The CDR3 reads CASSPPTGGFTPYGYTF. For the CDR3, the DNA is TGTGCCAGCTCACCCCCGACAGGGGGCTTTACCCCCTATGGCTACACCTTC.

J is TRBJ2-2 and V is TRBV28, with D perhaps matching TRBD2 (5 bases). This CDR3 has 17 residues. CDR1 and CDR2 from the germline V gene are MDHEN and SYDVKM. With 6 bases removed from V and 8 bases from J, the gap between germline ends came to 25 bases. CDR3 residues: CASSEVKPAGTAGELFF. CDR3 bases: TGTGCCAGCAGCGAAGTTAAGCCGGCGGGCACTGCTGGGGAGCTGTTTTTT.

The CDR3 DNA reads as TGTGCCAGCAGACCCACCCGGGCGAACACCGGGGAGCTGTTTTTT. This codes for CASRPTRANTGELFF. The gene calls are TRBV6-1 and TRBJ2-2; D remains ambiguous. Germline V gene sequence: CDR1 MNHNS, CDR2 SASEGT. V was cut by 6 bases and J by 0 bases, with 11 bases left in between. This CDR3 has 15 residues.

The chain couples TRBV28 to TRBJ1-2, with 7 bases that match TRBD1. The CDR3 runs 15 residues. V was clipped by 5 bases and J by 3 bases; unmatched bases: 9. CDR1 is MDHEN, CDR2 SYDVKM, per germline. The CDR3 DNA reads as TGTGCCAGCAGTACCCGGGACAGCAGTGACTATGGCTACACCTTC. This sequence encodes CASSTRDSSDYGYTF.

The CDR3 nucleotides are TGTGCCAGCAGCCTCGGGACGGACCCCTACGAGCAGTACTTC. Protein product: CASSLGTDPYEQYF. This chain links TRBV13 with TRBJ2-7; either TRBD1 or TRBD2 may fit D (5 bases each). The V end lost 5 bases, the J end lost 2 bases, and 13 bases lay between the germline ends. CDR1 and CDR2 (germline): PRHDT, FYEKMQ (reference sequence). This CDR3 comprises 14 residues.

The chain carries TRBV6-6 and TRBJ1-4, with D possibly being TRBD1 (5 bases). The CDR3 totals 12 residues. CDR1 MNHNY and CDR2 SVGAGI come from the germline V gene (reference sequence). V dropped 8 bases and J dropped 7 bases, with 11 bases sitting between them. DNA of the CDR3: TGTGCCAGCGAAGGAGGGGTTGAAAAACTGTTTTTT. Protein product: CASEGGVEKLFF.

The gene calls are TRBV6-5 and TRBJ2-3, with 7 bases identical to TRBD1. The germline CDR1 and CDR2 sequences are MNHEY and SVGAGI. The CDR3 sequence is 13 residues long. Unmatched junction bases numbered 6, after V lost 8 bases and J lost 4 bases. The CDR3 DNA sequence: TGTGCCAGCGGGGGACAGCCTTCAGATACGCAGTATTTT. Its protein product is CASGGQPSDTQYF.

This chain uses TRBV5-4 with TRBJ2-3; TRBD2 might be the D (5 bases). Germline CDR1 SGHNT, CDR2 YYREEE (reference sequence). The CDR3 is made up of 13 amino acids. Deletions cut 4 bases from V and 8 bases from J, with 14 bases between. Written as DNA, the CDR3 is TGTGCCAGCAGCCCCCCAGTTGAGGGTACGCAGTATTTT. Translation gives CASSPPVEGTQYF.

This clone was counted once. The chain joins TRBV9 to TRBJ2-1; 8 positions match TRBD2. CDR1 and CDR2 (germline): SGDLS, YYNGEE. The V and J ends lost 3 bases and 6 bases, in that order; junction bases with no gene match: 8. The CDR3 is 15 amino acids. The CDR3 region is CASSASSGLSNEQFF. Here the CDR3 DNA reads TGTGCCAGCAGCGCGTCTAGCGGGCTGAGCAATGAGCAGTTCTTC.

This chain connects TRBV2 to TRBJ1-1; D possibly corresponds to TRBD1 (5 bases). Germline V gene sequence: CDR1 SNHLY, CDR2 FYNNEI. The CDR3 has 16 residues. Trimming took 0 bases from V and 4 from J, leaving 15 bases between them. CDR3 coding DNA: TGTGCCAGCAGTGAAGCAGCGGGGGATAGTATCACTGAAGCTTTCTTT. The encoded protein is CASSEAAGDSITEAFF.